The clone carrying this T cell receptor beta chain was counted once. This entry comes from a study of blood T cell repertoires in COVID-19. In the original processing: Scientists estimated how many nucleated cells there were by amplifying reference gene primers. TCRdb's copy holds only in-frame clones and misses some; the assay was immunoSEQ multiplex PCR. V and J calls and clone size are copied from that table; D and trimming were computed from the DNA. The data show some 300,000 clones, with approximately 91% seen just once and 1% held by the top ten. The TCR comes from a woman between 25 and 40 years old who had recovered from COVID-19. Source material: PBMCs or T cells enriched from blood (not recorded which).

The CDR3 nucleotides read TGCGCCAGCAGCCAAGATAGCCGTCCGGGAGAGCAGTACTTC. This sequence encodes CASSQDSRPGEQYF. The J gene is TRBJ2-7, the V gene TRBV4-3; weak D call: TRBD2 (5 bases). Germline V gene lookup returns CDR1 LGHNA and CDR2 YSLEER. Trimming shortened V by 0 bases and J by 7 bases, and 13 bases separated the two germline ends. CDR3 length: 14 amino acids.